The clone carrying this T cell receptor beta chain was detected only once. Antigen specificity is unknown. This entry is derived from a study of shared clonotypes between healthy human individuals. Splitting of each subset's genomic DNA was done evenly across several immunoSEQ plates. This table comes from immunoSEQ multiplex PCR, and its TCRdb copy is limited to in-frame clones, with some not included. This repertoire shows about 2,500,000 clones, approximately 92% found once; its top ten account for 0.14%. General study points: Clonotypes which were not shared had lower generation probabilities than clonotypes that all four donors shared. Naive CD4 clonotype sharing across a few donors was about 5.3%.

The CDR3 sequence is 14 residues long. V lost 8 bases, J lost 2 bases, and 16 bases lay in between. Germline CDR1 SQVTM, CDR2 ANQGSEA. The sequenced material came from naive CD4+ T cells sorted from blood. The subset here: CD45RA+ positively selected. V gene TRBV29-1 combines with J gene TRBJ2-1; a possible D gene is TRBD2 (6 bases). This TCR was recovered from a man younger than 30 in good health. The CDR3 reads CSLLAPDPYNEQFF. The DNA of the CDR3 is TGCAGCCTCCTAGCGCCGGACCCCTACAATGAGCAGTTCTTC.